The 22 T cell receptor beta chains below all came from one sample that was sequenced in a study of T cell changes during pregnancy in multiple sclerosis. Clones were read by immunoSEQ multiplex PCR, and TCRdb kept only the in-frame ones, dropping some. Of tens of thousands of clones in the sample, approximately 92% were seen once. Sequences were derived from peripheral blood, sampled in the first trimester of pregnancy. The receptors derive from a female donor with multiple sclerosis, enrolled in a pregnancy study.

This rearrangement joins TRBV10-3 to TRBJ1-3; TRBD1 matches 7 bases. The CDR3 extends over 15 amino acids. The ends lost 6 bases at V and 0 bases at J; junction bases unmatched: 5. Germline V gives CDR1 ENHRY, CDR2 SYGVKD. CDR3 in amino acids: CAISDRANSGNTIYF. The CDR3 DNA sequence: TGTGCCATCAGCGACAGGGCCAACTCTGGAAACACCATATATTTT.

V gene TRBV7-2 combines with J gene TRBJ2-5, with 8 bases matching TRBD2. Germline V lookup: CDR1 SGHTA, CDR2 FQGNSA. Trimming cost V 1 base and J 2 bases; bases outside gene matches: 12. CDR3 length: 18 residues. The CDR3 reads CASSLGPIGAGDQETQYF. The CDR3 DNA reads TGTGCCAGCAGCTTAGGGCCAATCGGAGCGGGGGATCAAGAGACCCAGTACTTC.

The chain links TRBV6-4 to TRBJ2-1; D unresolved. The CDR3 covers 13 residues. In germline, CDR1 is MRHNA, CDR2 SNTAGT. Trimming removed 1 base from V and 4 bases from J, with 5 bases in between. The CDR3 protein is CASSDYPYNEQFF. CDR3 coding DNA: TGTGCCAGCAGTGACTATCCATACAATGAGCAGTTCTTC.

The rearrangement uses TRBV18 and TRBJ1-1; D perhaps matches TRBD1 (6 bases). V dropped 1 base and J dropped 0 bases, with 9 bases sitting between them. CDR3 length equals 15 residues. Germline V gene data show CDR1 as KGHSH and CDR2 as LQKENI. CDR3 nucleotide sequence: TGTGCCAGCTCACCACAAGGGGGTATGAACACTGAAGCTTTCTTT. Its protein product is CASSPQGGMNTEAFF.

This rearrangement joins TRBV11-1 to TRBJ2-7; 11 bases line up with TRBD2. The germline V gene encodes CDR1 SGHAT and CDR2 FQDESV (reference sequence). The CDR3 covers 14 residues. V dropped 5 bases and J dropped 4; count of bases not matched to a gene: 4. The CDR3 sequence: CASSPGLAVYEQYF. CDR3 in DNA: TGTGCCAGCAGCCCGGGACTAGCGGTTTACGAGCAGTACTTC.

CDR3 residues: CASSFRSDGYTF. CDR3 nucleotide sequence: TGTGCCAGCAGCTTTCGCAGTGATGGCTACACCTTC. The chain combines TRBV5-4 with TRBJ1-2; D uncertain. The germline V gene encodes CDR1 SGHNT and CDR2 YYREEE (reference sequence). The CDR3 runs 12 residues. V was shortened by 2 bases and J by 6 bases, with 8 bases between the two germline ends.

The V gene is TRBV5-1, the J gene TRBJ2-3; the match to TRBD2 covers 9 bases. This CDR3 contains 16 residues. Germline CDR1 is SGHRS and CDR2 is YFSETQ. V lost 0 bases, J lost 3 bases, and 5 bases stayed unmatched. The CDR3 nucleotides read TGCGCCAGCAGCTTGGCTAGCGGGAAGGGAACAGATACGCAGTATTTT. It encodes CASSLASGKGTDTQYF.

V is TRBV9 and J is TRBJ2-5; the D gene is possibly TRBD1 (6 bases). This CDR3 is 16 amino acids long. CDR1 SGDLS and CDR2 YYNGEE come from the germline V gene. The V and J ends lost 4 bases and 3 bases respectively, with 19 bases between them. CDR3 in amino acids: CASSSAGTSREETQYF. DNA of the CDR3: TGTGCCAGCAGCTCGGCCGGGACATCTAGGGAAGAGACCCAGTACTTC.

V and J are TRBV9 and TRBJ2-3; D remains ambiguous. This CDR3 region has 15 residues. Deletions cut 3 bases from V and 6 bases from J, with 17 bases between. In germline, CDR1 is SGDLS, CDR2 YYNGEE. The CDR3 region has the DNA TGTGCCAGCAGCGCCAGACTGGGTTCTAGTGATACGCAGTATTTT. This translates into CASSARLGSSDTQYF.

The V call is TRBV5-5, the J call TRBJ2-6, with 9 positions matching TRBD1. This CDR3 is built from 17 residues. V shed 5 bases and J 0 bases; nucleotides not matched to a gene: 6. Germline CDR1 SGHKS, CDR2 YYEKEE (reference sequence). The CDR3 is CASRRTGAASGANVLTF. The CDR3 DNA is TGTGCCAGCAGGCGGACAGGGGCGGCCTCTGGGGCCAACGTCCTGACTTTC.

This chain links TRBV10-3 with TRBJ1-4; tentative D call: TRBD1 (5 bases). Trimming cost V 3 bases and J 6 bases, with 11 bases left between them. The CDR3 has 14 residues. Germline lookup yields CDR1 ENHRY and CDR2 SYGVKD. The CDR3 region has the DNA TGTGCCATCAGTGAAGGGGCAGGCCATGAAAAACTGTTTTTT. This sequence encodes CAISEGAGHEKLFF.

V usage is TRBV5-4 and J usage is TRBJ2-4; 8 nucleotides match TRBD1. V was pared by 3 bases and J by 0 bases, with 5 bases of the junction left unmatched. This CDR3 region has 16 residues. Germline V CDR1 and CDR2: SGHNT, YYREEE (reference sequence). CDR3 residues: CASSSKQGVAKNIQYF. The CDR3 bases are TGTGCCAGCAGCTCAAAACAGGGGGTAGCCAAAAACATTCAGTACTTC.

This clone appeared once. V usage is TRBV4-1 and J usage is TRBJ1-3, with D uncertain. This CDR3 contains 13 residues. V dropped 2 bases and J dropped 4 bases, with 6 bases sitting between them. The germline gives CDR1 MGHRA, CDR2 YSYEKL. The CDR3 is CASSQLGGNTIYF. In nucleotides, the CDR3 is TGCGCCAGCAGCCAACTCGGGGGAAACACCATATATTTT.

The chain joins TRBV4-1 to TRBJ2-6, with a tentative D call TRBD2 (6 bases). Deletions cut 2 bases from V and 0 bases from J, with 17 bases between. This CDR3 has 19 amino acids. Germline CDR1 and CDR2: MGHRA and YSYEKL. The CDR3: CASSQIGLRDFSGANVLTF. CDR3 in DNA: TGCGCCAGCAGCCAAATAGGTCTGCGGGATTTCTCTGGGGCCAACGTCCTGACTTTC.

This chain connects TRBV19 to TRBJ2-1, with 10 bases lining up with TRBD2. The V gene's germline CDR1 is LNHDA and CDR2 SQIVND (reference sequence). V lost 4 bases, J lost 7 bases, and 13 bases stayed unmatched. This CDR3 is built from 17 residues. The chain's CDR3 is CASSTHLSAGGPNEQFF. As DNA, the CDR3 is TGTGCCAGTAGTACCCACCTCTCAGCGGGGGGGCCTAATGAGCAGTTCTTC.

This clone was observed a handful of times. This chain links TRBV18 with TRBJ1-6; 9 bases agree with TRBD1. This CDR3 has 16 amino acids. The V segment lost 3 bases and the J segment 7 bases; nucleotides outside the gene matches: 7. Germline V gene lookup returns CDR1 KGHSH and CDR2 LQKENI. The CDR3 DNA sequence: TGTGCCAGCTCACCCCGGGACAGGGTTGAGAATTCACCCCTCCACTTT. Protein product: CASSPRDRVENSPLHF. Variable domain in full (rest from reference TRBV18 and TRBJ1-6): NAGVMQNPRHLVRRRGQEARLRCSPMKGHSHVYWYRQLPEEGLKFMVYLQKENIIDESGMPKERFSAEFPKEGPSILRIQQVVRGDSAAYFCASSPRDRVENSPLHFGNGTRLTVT.

V usage is TRBV6-1 and J usage is TRBJ2-7; TRBD1 might be the D (6 bases). The CDR3 consists of 12 residues. V gave up 4 bases and J gave up 3 bases, with 7 bases separating them. Looked up from germline, CDR1 is MNHNS and CDR2 is SASEGT. DNA for the CDR3: TGTGCCAGCAGTGGGGGACACTACGAGCAGTACTTC. Protein sequence: CASSGGHYEQYF.

The V gene is TRBV7-2, the J gene TRBJ1-6; D gene ambiguous. The CDR3 covers 16 residues. The V gene lost 5 bases and the J gene lost 7 bases, with 18 bases spanning the gap. CDR1 and CDR2 from the germline V gene are SGHTA and FQGNSA. CDR3 nucleotide sequence: TGTGCCAGCAGCCTCATACCAATTACCGCGAATTCACCCCTCCACTTT. It specifies CASSLIPITANSPLHF. Filled out from reference TRBV7-2 and TRBJ1-6, the complete variable domain reads GAGVSQSPSNKVTEKGKDVELRCDPISGHTALYWYRQSLGQGLEFLIYFQGNSAPDKSGLPSDRFSAERTGGSVSTLTIQRTQQEDSAVYLCASSLIPITANSPLHFGNGTRLTVT.

This chain connects TRBV6-5 to TRBJ1-5, with D perhaps TRBD1 (5 bases). The CDR3 runs to 15 residues. The V end was cut by 6 bases, the J end by 5 bases, with 17 bases between. Germline V CDR1 and CDR2: MNHEY, SVGAGI. CDR3 residues: CASRRQAGGDQPQHF. In nucleotides, the CDR3 is TGTGCCAGCAGAAGGCAGGCAGGAGGGGATCAGCCCCAGCATTTT.

This chain uses TRBV7-6 with TRBJ2-7; TRBD2 matches 8 bases. Unmatched junction bases numbered 11, after V lost 5 bases and J lost 5 bases. Germline-derived CDR1 and CDR2 are SGHVS and FNYEAQ. The CDR3 is made up of 15 amino acids. The CDR3 sequence is CASSRVGSGTHEQYF. The CDR3 DNA reads TGTGCCAGCAGCCGGGTGGGTAGCGGGACCCACGAGCAGTACTTC.

This clone was counted once. The CDR3 region has the DNA TGTGCCAGCTCACCAGGACAGGGCAGCAATCAGCCCCAGCATTTT. As protein: CASSPGQGSNQPQHF. This sequence joins TRBV18 and TRBJ1-5; TRBD1 matches at 8 bases. Unmatched junction bases numbered 1, after V lost 2 bases and J lost 1 base. Germline CDR1 reads KGHSH; CDR2 reads LQKENI. The CDR3 spans 15 residues.

The CDR3 sequence is CASSSIQPGQGEAKNGNTIYF. CDR3 bases: TGTGCCAGCAGCTCAATACAACCGGGACAGGGAGAAGCAAAGAATGGAAACACCATATATTTT. The chain recombines TRBV13 with TRBJ1-3; 9 bases are shared with TRBD1. Germline CDR1 is PRHDT and CDR2 is FYEKMQ (reference sequence). The CDR3 spans 21 residues. Losses at the gene ends were 4 bases for V and 3 bases for J; bases not matched to a gene: 22.